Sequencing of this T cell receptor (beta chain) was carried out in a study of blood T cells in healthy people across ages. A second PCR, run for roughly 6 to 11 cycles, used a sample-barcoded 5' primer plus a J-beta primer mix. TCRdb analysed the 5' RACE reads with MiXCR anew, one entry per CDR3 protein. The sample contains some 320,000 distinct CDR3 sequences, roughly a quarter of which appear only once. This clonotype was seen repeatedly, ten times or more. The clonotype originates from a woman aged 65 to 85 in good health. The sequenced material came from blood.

The CDR3 DNA reads as TGTGCCAGCAGCCATGAAGCGGGTGGCTATGGCTACACCTTC. As protein: CASSHEAGGYGYTF. The chain links TRBV6-1 to TRBJ1-2; D call uncertain. Per the germline V gene, CDR1 is MNHNS and CDR2 is SASEGT. The CDR3 runs 14 residues. Trimming took 6 bases from V and 4 from J, leaving 15 bases between them.